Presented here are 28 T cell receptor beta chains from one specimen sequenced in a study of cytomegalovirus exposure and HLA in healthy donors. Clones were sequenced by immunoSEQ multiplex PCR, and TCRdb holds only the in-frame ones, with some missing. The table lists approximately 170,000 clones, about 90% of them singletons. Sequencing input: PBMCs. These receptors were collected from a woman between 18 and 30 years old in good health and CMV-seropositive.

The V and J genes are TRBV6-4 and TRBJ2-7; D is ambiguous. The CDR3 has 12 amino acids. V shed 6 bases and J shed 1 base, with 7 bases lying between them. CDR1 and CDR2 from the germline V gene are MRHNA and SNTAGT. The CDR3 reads CASSRTSYEQYF. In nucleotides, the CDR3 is TGTGCCAGCAGCCGTACTTCCTACGAGCAGTACTTC.

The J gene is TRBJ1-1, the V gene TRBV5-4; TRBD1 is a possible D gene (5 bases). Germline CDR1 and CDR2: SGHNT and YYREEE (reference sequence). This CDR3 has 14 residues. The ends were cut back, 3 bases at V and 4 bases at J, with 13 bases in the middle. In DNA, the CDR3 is TGTGCCAGCAGCTCTTCGACAGACCTCACTGAAGCTTTCTTT. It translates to CASSSSTDLTEAFF.

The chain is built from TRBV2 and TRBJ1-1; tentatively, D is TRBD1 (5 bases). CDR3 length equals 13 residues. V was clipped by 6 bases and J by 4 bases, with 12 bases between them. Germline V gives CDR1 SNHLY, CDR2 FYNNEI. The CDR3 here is CASRLSQGTEAFF. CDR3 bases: TGTGCCAGCAGACTTTCCCAGGGCACTGAAGCTTTCTTT.

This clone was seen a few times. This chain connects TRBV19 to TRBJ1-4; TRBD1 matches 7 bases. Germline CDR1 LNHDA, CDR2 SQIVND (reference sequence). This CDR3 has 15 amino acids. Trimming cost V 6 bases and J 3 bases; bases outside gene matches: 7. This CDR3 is CASSFKTGPNEKLFF. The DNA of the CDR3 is TGTGCCAGTAGCTTCAAGACAGGGCCTAATGAAAAACTGTTTTTT.

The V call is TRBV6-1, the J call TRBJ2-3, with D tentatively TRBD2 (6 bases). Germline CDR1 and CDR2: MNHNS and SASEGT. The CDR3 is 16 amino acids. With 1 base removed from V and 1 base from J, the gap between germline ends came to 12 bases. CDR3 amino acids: CASSEGWGVGTDTQYF. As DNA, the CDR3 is TGTGCCAGCAGTGAAGGGTGGGGGGTCGGCACAGATACGCAGTATTTT.

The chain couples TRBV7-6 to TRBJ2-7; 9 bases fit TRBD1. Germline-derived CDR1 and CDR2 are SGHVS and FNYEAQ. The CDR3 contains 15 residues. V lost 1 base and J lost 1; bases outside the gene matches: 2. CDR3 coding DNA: TGTGCCAGCAGCTTAGGAGGGACAGGGTCCTACGAGCAGTACTTC. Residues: CASSLGGTGSYEQYF.

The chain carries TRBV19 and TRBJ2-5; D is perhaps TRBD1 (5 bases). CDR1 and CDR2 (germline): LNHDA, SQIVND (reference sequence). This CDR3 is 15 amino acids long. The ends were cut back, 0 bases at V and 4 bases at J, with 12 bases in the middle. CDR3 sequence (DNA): TGTGCCAGTAGTATAGAAGGGGCACGGACAGAGACCCAGTACTTC. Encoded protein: CASSIEGARTETQYF.

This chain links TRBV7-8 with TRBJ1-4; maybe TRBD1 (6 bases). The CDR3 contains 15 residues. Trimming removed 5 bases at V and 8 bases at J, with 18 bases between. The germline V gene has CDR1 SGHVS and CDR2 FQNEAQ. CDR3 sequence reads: CASSPRQVFTEKLFF. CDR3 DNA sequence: TGTGCCAGCAGCCCGAGACAGGTTTTCACGGAAAAACTGTTTTTT.

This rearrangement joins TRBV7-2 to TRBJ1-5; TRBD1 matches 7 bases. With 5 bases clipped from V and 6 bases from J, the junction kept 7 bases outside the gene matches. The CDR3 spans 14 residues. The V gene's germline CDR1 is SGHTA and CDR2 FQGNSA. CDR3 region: CASSPGTAPQPQHF. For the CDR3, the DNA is TGTGCCAGCAGCCCCGGGACAGCTCCTCAGCCCCAGCATTTT.

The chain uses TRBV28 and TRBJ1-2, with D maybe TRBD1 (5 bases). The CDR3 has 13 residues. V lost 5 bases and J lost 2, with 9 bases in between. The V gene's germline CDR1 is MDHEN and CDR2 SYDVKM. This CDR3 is CASSTGSNYGYTF. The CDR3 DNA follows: TGTGCCAGCAGTACAGGATCCAACTATGGCTACACCTTC.

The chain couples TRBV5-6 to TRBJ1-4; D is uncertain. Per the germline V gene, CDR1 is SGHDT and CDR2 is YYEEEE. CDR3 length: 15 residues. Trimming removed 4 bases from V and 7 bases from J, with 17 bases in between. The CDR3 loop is CASSREAFTTEKLFF. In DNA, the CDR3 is TGTGCCAGCAGCCGGGAAGCTTTTACCACTGAAAAACTGTTTTTT.

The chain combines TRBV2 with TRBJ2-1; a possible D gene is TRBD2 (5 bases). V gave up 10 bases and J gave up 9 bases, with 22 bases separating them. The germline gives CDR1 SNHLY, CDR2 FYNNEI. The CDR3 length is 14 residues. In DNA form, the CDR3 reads TGTGCCACCGAGCTAGGGCTAGCTGGAGGTGAGCAGTTCTTC. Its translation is CATELGLAGGEQFF. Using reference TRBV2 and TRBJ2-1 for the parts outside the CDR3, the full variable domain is EPEVTQTPSHQVTQMGQEVILRCVPISNHLYFYWYRQILGQKVEFLVSFYNNEISEKSEIFDDQFSVERPDGSNFTLKIRSTKLEDSAMYFCATELGLAGGEQFFGPGTRLTVL.

The CDR3 DNA is TGTGCCAGCGCCCCGGGACAGGGCACGACTAACTATGGCTACACCTTC. Protein: CASAPGQGTTNYGYTF. The chain carries TRBV7-9 and TRBJ1-2; 9 bases line up with TRBD1. V lost 8 bases, J lost 0 bases, and 10 bases stayed unmatched. Germline V gives CDR1 SEHNR, CDR2 FQNEAQ (reference sequence). The CDR3 spans 16 residues.

The CDR3 is CASRIRPKTGSNYGYTF. CDR3 DNA sequence: TGTGCCAGCAGAATACGACCCAAGACAGGGTCTAACTATGGCTACACCTTC. This rearrangement joins TRBV28 to TRBJ1-2; 7 bases match TRBD1. Germline CDR1 and CDR2: MDHEN and SYDVKM. This CDR3 has 17 residues. The V and J ends lost 6 bases and 0 bases, in that order; junction bases with no gene match: 13.

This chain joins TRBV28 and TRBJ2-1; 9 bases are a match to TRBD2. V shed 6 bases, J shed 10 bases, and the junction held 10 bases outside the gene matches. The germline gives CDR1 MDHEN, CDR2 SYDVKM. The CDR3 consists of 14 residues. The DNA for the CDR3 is TGTGCCAGCAGGAGAACCGCCGCGGGAGGGGAGCAGTTCTTC. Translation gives CASRRTAAGGEQFF.

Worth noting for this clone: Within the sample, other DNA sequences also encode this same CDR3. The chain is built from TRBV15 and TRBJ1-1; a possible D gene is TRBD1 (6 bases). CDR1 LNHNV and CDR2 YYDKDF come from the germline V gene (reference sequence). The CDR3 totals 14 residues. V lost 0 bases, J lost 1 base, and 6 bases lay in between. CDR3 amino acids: CATSRDRGNTEAFF. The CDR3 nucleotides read TGTGCCACCAGCAGAGACAGGGGGAACACTGAAGCTTTCTTT.

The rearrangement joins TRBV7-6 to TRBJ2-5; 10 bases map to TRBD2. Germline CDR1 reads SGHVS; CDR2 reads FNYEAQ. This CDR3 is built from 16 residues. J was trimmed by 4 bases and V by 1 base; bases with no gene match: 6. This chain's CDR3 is CASSLVGAGGRETQYF. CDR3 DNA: TGTGCCAGCAGCTTAGTAGGAGCGGGGGGGAGAGAGACCCAGTACTTC. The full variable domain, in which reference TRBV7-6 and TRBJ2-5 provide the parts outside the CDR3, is GAGVSQSPRYKVTKRGQDVALRCDPISGHVSLYWYRQALGQGPEFLTYFNYEAQQDKSGLPNDRFSAERPEGSISTLTIQRTEQRDSAMYRCASSLVGAGGRETQYFGPGTRLLVL.

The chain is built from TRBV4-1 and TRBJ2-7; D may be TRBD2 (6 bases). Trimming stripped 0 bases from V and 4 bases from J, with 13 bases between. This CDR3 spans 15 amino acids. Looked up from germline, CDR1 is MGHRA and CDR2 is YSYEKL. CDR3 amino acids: CASSQDRGTPYEQYF. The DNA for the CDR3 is TGCGCCAGCAGCCAAGATCGGGGGACCCCTTACGAGCAGTACTTC.

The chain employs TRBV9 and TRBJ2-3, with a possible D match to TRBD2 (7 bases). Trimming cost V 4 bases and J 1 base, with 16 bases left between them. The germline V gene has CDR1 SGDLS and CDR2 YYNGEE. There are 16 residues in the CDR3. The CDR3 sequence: CASSFGEGDRTDTQYF. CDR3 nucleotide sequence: TGTGCCAGCAGCTTCGGGGAGGGGGACCGCACAGATACGCAGTATTTT.

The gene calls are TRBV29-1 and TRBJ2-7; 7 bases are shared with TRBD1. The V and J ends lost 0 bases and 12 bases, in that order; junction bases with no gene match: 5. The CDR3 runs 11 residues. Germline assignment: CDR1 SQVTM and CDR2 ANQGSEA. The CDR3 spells CSVEDDRALYF. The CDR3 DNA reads TGCAGCGTTGAAGACGACAGGGCTTTGTACTTC.

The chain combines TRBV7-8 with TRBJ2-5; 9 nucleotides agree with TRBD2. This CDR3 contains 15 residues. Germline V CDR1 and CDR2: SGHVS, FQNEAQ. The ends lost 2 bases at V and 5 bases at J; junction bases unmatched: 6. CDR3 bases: TGTGCCAGCAGCTTATTGGCGGGGGGGCCGGAGACCCAGTACTTC. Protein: CASSLLAGGPETQYF.

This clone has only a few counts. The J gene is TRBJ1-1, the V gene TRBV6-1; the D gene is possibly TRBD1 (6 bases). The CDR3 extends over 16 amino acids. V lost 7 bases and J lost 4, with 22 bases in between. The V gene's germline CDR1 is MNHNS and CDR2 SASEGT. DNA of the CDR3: TGTGCCAGCACTGATTTGTCCGGGACATCAGGCACTGAAGCTTTCTTT. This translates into CASTDLSGTSGTEAFF.

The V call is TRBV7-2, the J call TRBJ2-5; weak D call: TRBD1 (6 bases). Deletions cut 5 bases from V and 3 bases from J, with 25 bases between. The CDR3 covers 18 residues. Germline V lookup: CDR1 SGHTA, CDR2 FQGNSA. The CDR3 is CASSPLLGGRGLKETQYF. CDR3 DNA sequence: TGTGCCAGCAGCCCTCTATTAGGGGGACGAGGATTAAAAGAGACCCAGTACTTC.

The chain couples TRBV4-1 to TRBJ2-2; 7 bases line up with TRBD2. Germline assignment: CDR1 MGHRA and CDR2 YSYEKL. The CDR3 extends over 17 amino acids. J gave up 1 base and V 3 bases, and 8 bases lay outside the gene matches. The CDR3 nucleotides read TGCGCCAGCAGCCATGATGGACTAGGGGAGAACACCGGGGAGCTGTTTTTT. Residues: CASSHDGLGENTGELFF.

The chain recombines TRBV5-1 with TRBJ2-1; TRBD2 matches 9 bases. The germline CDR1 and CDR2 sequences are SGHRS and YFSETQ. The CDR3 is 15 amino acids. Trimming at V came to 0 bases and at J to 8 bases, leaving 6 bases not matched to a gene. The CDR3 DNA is TGCGCCAGCAGCTTGGGTGCGGGGGGGTTGGATGAGCAGTTCTTC. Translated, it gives CASSLGAGGLDEQFF.

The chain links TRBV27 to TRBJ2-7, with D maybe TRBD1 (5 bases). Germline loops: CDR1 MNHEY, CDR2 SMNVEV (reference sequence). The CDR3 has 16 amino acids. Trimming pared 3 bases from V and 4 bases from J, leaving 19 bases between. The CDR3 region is CASSFALGVVPYEQYF. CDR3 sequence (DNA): TGTGCCAGCAGTTTCGCCTTAGGGGTTGTGCCTTACGAGCAGTACTTC.

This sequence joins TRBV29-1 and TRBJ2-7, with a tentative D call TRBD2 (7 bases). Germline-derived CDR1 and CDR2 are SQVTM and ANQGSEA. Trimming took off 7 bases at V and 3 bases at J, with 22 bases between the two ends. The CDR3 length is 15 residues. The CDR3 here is CSARGAVEGDYEQYF. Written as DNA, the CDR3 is TGCAGCGCTCGGGGGGCGGTAGAGGGGGACTACGAGCAGTACTTC.

CDR3 sequence reads: CASSRQTSGGALIGETQYF. CDR3 in DNA: TGCGCCAGCAGCCGCCAGACTAGCGGGGGGGCATTGATCGGAGAGACCCAGTACTTC. The chain carries TRBV4-1 and TRBJ2-5, with TRBD2 matching 14 bases. Trimming removed 4 bases from V and 4 bases from J; junction bases left unmatched: 14. This CDR3 is built from 19 residues. Germline V gene sequence: CDR1 MGHRA, CDR2 YSYEKL.